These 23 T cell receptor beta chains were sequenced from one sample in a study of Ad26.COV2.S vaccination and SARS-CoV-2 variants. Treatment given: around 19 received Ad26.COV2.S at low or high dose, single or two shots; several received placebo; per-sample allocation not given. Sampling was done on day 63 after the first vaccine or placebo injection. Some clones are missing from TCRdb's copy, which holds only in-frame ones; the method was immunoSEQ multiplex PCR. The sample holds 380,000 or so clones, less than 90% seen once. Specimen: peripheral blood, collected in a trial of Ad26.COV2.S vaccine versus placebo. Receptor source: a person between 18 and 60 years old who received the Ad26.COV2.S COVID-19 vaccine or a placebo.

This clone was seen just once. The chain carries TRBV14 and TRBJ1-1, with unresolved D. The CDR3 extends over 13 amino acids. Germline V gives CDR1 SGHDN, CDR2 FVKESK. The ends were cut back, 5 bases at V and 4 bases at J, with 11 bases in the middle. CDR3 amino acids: CASSKRRATEAFF. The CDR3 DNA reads TGTGCCAGCAGCAAACGTAGGGCCACTGAAGCTTTCTTT.

The CDR3 spells CASSQEGGRTGELFF. The DNA for the CDR3 is TGTGCCAGCAGCCAAGAAGGGGGCCGGACCGGGGAGCTGTTTTTT. The V and J genes are TRBV3-1 (or the pseudogene TRBV3-2) and TRBJ2-2; 7 bases line up with TRBD1. CDR3 length equals 15 residues. Germline V gene lookup returns CDR1 LGHDT and CDR2 YNNKEL (reference sequence). The ends lost 0 bases at V and 5 bases at J; junction bases unmatched: 3.

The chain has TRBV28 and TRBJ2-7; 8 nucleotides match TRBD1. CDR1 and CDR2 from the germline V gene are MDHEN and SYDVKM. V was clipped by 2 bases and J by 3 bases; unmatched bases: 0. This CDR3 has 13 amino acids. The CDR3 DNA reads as TGTGCCAGCAGTTTAGGGACAGGCTACGAGCAGTACTTC. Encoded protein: CASSLGTGYEQYF.

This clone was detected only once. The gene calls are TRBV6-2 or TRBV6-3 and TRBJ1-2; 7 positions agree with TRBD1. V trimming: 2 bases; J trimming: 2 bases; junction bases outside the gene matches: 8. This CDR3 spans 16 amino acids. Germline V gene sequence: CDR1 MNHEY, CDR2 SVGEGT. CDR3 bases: TGTGCCAGCAGTTACAGGGAGCTGACAGGGAACTATGGCTACACCTTC. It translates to CASSYRELTGNYGYTF.

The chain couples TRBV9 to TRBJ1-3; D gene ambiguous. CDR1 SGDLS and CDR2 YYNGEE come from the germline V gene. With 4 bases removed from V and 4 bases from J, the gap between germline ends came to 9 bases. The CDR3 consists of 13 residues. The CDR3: CASSPNPGNTIYF. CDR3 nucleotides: TGTGCCAGCAGCCCCAACCCAGGAAACACCATATATTTT.

The CDR3 sequence is CASSYSRQAGHSPLHF. The CDR3 bases are TGTGCCAGCAGTTACTCCAGGCAGGCTGGTCACTCACCCCTCCACTTT. The V and J genes are TRBV6-5 and TRBJ1-6, with D unresolved. Germline lookup yields CDR1 MNHEY and CDR2 SVGAGI. CDR3 length equals 16 residues. With 0 bases removed from V and 10 bases from J, the gap between germline ends came to 16 bases.

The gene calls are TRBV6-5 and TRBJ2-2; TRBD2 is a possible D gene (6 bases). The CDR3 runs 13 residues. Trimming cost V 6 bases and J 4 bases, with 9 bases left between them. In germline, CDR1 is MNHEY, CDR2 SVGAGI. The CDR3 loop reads CASRTAGTGELFF. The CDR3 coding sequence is TGTGCCAGCAGAACAGCGGGCACCGGGGAGCTGTTTTTT.

This chain's CDR3 is CASSERYGYTF. CDR3 DNA: TGTGCCAGCAGTGAACGGTATGGCTACACCTTC. The chain is built from TRBV2 and TRBJ1-2; D call uncertain. Germline values: CDR1 SNHLY, CDR2 FYNNEI. The CDR3 consists of 11 residues. V was shortened by 2 bases and J by 5 bases, with 3 bases between the two germline ends.

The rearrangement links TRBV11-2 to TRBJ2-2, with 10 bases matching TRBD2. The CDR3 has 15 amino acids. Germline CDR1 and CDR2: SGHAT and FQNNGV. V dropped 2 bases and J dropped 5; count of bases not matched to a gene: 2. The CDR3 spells CASSLSLAGTGELFF. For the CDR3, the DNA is TGTGCCAGCAGCTTATCACTAGCGGGGACCGGGGAGCTGTTTTTT.

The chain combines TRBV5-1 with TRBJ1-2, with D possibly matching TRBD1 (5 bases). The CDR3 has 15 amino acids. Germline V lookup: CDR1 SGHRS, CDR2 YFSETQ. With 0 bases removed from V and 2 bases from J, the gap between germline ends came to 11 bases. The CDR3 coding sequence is TGCGCCAGCAGCTTGGCGGGGGTTCAAAACTATGGCTACACCTTC. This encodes CASSLAGVQNYGYTF.

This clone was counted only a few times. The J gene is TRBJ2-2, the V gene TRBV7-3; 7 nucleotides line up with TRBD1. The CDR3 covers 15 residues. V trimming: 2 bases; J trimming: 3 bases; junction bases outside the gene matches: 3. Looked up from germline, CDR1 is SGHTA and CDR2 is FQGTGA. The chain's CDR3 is CASSLEGADTGELFF. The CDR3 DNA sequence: TGTGCCAGCAGCTTAGAGGGGGCGGACACCGGGGAGCTGTTTTTT.

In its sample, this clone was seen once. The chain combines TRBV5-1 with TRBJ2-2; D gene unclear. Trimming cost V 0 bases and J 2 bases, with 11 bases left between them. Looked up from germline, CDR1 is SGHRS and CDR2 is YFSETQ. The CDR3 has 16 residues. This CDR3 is CASSLDWRLNTGELFF. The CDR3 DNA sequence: TGCGCCAGCAGCTTGGATTGGCGGCTCAACACCGGGGAGCTGTTTTTT.

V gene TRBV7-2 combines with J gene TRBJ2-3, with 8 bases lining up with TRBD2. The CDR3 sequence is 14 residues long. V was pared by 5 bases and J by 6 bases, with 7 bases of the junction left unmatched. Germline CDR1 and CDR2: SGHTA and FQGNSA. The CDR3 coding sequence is TGTGCCAGCAGCCCAGCGGGCGGGGGGGATACGCAGTATTTT. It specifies CASSPAGGGDTQYF.

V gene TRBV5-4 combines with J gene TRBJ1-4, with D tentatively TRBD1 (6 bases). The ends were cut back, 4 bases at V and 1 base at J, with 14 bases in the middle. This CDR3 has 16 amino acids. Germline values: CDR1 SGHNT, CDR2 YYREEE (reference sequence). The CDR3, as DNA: TGTGCCAGCAGCCCGCCCCCAGGGGAAACTAATGAAAAACTGTTTTTT. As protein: CASSPPPGETNEKLFF.

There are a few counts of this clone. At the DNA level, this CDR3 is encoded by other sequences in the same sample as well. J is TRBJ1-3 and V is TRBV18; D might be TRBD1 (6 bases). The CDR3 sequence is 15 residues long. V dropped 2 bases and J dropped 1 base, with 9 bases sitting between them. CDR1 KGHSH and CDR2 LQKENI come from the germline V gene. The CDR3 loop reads CASSPARGSGNTIYF. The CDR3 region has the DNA TGTGCCAGCTCACCAGCCAGGGGTTCTGGAAACACCATATATTTT.

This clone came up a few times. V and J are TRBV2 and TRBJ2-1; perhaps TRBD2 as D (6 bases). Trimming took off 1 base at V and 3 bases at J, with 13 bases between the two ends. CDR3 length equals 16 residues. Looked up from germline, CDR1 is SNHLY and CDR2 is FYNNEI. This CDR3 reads CASSEGGGYSYNEQFF. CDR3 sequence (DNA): TGTGCCAGCAGTGAAGGTGGGGGGTATAGCTACAATGAGCAGTTCTTC.

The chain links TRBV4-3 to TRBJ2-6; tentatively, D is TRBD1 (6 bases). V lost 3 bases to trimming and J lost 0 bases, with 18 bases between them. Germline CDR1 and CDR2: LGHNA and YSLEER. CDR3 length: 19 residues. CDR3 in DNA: TGCGCCAGCAGCCATGTGGACAGCAAAAGTATCTCTGGGGCCAACGTCCTGACTTTC. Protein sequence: CASSHVDSKSISGANVLTF.

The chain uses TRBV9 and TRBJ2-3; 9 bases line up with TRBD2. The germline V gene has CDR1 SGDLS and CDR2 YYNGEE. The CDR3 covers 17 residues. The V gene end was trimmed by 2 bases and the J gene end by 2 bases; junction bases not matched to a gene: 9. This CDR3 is CASSVGGRAFNTDTQYF. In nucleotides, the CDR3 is TGTGCCAGCAGCGTTGGCGGGAGGGCTTTTAACACAGATACGCAGTATTTT.

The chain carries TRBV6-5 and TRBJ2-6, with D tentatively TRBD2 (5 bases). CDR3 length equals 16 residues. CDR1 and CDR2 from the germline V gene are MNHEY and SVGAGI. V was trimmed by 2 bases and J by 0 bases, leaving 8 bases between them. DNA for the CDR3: TGTGCCAGCAGTTACATAGGGAGCTCTGGGGCCAACGTCCTGACTTTC. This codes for CASSYIGSSGANVLTF.

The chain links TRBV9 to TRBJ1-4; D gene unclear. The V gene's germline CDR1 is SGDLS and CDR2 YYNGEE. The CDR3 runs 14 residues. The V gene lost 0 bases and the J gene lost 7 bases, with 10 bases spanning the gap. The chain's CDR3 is CASSVALVGEKLFF. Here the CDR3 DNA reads TGTGCCAGCAGCGTAGCCCTGGTGGGTGAAAAACTGTTTTTT.

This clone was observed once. CDR3 protein: CAWSVQARYTF. The CDR3 nucleotides read TGTGCCTGGAGTGTACAAGCGCGCTACACCTTC. The V and J genes are TRBV30 and TRBJ1-2; D call uncertain. This CDR3 comprises 11 residues. The germline V and J ends were trimmed by 0 bases and 9 bases, with 8 bases remaining between them. CDR1 and CDR2 from the germline V gene are GTSNPN and SVGIG (reference sequence).

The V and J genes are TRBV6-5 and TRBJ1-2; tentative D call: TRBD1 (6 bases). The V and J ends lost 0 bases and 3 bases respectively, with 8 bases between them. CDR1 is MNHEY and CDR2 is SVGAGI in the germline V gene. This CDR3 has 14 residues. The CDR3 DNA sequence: TGTGCCAGCAGTTACTCTCCAGGGGACTATGGCTACACCTTC. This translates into CASSYSPGDYGYTF.

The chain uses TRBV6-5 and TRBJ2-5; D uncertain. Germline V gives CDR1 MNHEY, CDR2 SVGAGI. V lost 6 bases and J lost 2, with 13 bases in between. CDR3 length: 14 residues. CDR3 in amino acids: CASRRHPMQETQYF. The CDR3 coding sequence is TGTGCCAGCAGGAGACACCCGATGCAAGAGACCCAGTACTTC.